This is a list of T cell receptor beta chains from one sample in a study of OX40 agonist ivuxolimab in advanced cancers. This table comes from immunoSEQ multiplex PCR, and its TCRdb copy is limited to in-frame clones, with some not included. The sample yields approximately 60,000 clones, about 82% seen once. The input for sequencing was CD4+ or CD8+ T cells sorted from blood, taken in a trial of the OX40 agonist ivuxolimab. These TCRs come from an adult with an advanced solid tumor such as melanoma, head and neck, liver or kidney cancer. Each CDR3 is given with its conserved first and last residue. The D gene is left open where the match is weak. A row's size may be missing; if present it is once, few, many or a size class.

NA	TRBD2	TRBJ2-3	TRBV4-3	TGCGCCAGCAGCCCTAGCGGGGGAAGCACAGATACGCAGTATTTT	CASSPSGGSTDTQYF
NA	TRBD1	TRBJ2-7	TRBV9	TGTGCCAGCAGCGTAGCGGACAGGGGGATCGAGCAGTACTTC	CASSVADRGIEQYF
once	NA	TRBJ2-7	TRBV5-1	TGCGCCAGCTTACGGGACCCTTCGGCACCCGAGCAGTACTTC	CASLRDPSAPEQYF
NA	NA	TRBJ2-1	TRBV7-7	TGTGCCAGCAGCTTAGCTGGAAATTACAATGAGCAGTTCTTC	CASSLAGNYNEQFF
NA	TRBD1	TRBJ1-3	TRBV10-3	TGTGCCATCAGGCTACAGGGGGAACATGGAAACACCATATATTTT	CAIRLQGEHGNTIYF
NA	NA	TRBJ2-5	TRBV5-1	TGCGCCAGCAGCTTGAGCAGGGGGGTTGAAGAGACCCAGTACTTC	CASSLSRGVEETQYF
NA	TRBD1	TRBJ2-7	TRBV23-1	TGCGCCAGGAAGGACAGGGCCTACGAGCAGTACTTC	CARKDRAYEQYF
NA	TRBD1	TRBJ2-5	TRBV5-4	TGTGCCAGCAGCTTAAGACAGGGCGGAGAGACCCAGTACTTC	CASSLRQGGETQYF
NA	NA	TRBJ2-1	TRBV25-1	TGTGCCAGCAGTGCCCAAGACGGGAGAAACAATGAGCAGTTCTTC	CASSAQDGRNNEQFF
NA	NA	TRBJ2-4	TRBV4-2	TGTGCCAGCAGCCAAGATCAGGCAGTGGGGATTCAGTACTTC	CASSQDQAVGIQYF
NA	NA	TRBJ2-7	TRBV2	TGTGCCAGCAGCTCGGGACCTCCCAACGAGCAGTACTTC	CASSSGPPNEQYF
NA	TRBD2	TRBJ2-5	TRBV29-1	TGCAGCGTAACTAGCGGGGGGCTTAAGGAGACCCAGTACTTC	CSVTSGGLKETQYF
NA	TRBD1	TRBJ2-7	TRBV19	TGTGCCAGTAGTAGGGACAGGGACCACTACGAGCAGTACTTC	CASSRDRDHYEQYF
NA	NA	TRBJ1-4	TRBV29-1	TGCAGCGTTGCTGGCAGGGCAAGTGAAAAACTGTTTTTT	CSVAGRASEKLFF
NA	NA	TRBJ2-2	TRBV9	TGTGCCAGCAGCGTAGATGGGCTCGGGGAGCTGTTTTTT	CASSVDGLGELFF
NA	TRBD2	TRBJ2-1	TRBV11-2	TGTGCCAGCAGCGCTAGACTAGCGGGACACAATGAGCAGTTCTTC	CASSARLAGHNEQFF
once	NA	TRBJ2-7	TRBV10-2	TGCGCCAGCAGCTCAGGGTCCCACGAGCAGTACTTC	CASSSGSHEQYF
NA	NA	TRBJ2-1	TRBV19	TGTGCCAGTAGCGCCTTAGAGCGGATCTACAATGAGCAGTTCTTC	CASSALERIYNEQFF
few	NA	TRBJ1-5	TRBV4-1	TGCGCCAGCAGCCTCCAAGGTCGGAGCGGGCAGCCCCAGCATTTT	CASSLQGRSGQPQHF
NA	TRBD2	TRBJ2-2	TRBV5-1	TGCGCCAGCAGCTTGTTCGGGACTAGCGGAGCGAACACCGGGGAGCTGTTTTTT	CASSLFGTSGANTGELFF
NA	TRBD1	TRBJ1-1	TRBV15	TGTGCCACCAGCAGGGGGATAGGACAGGGGACTGAAGCTTTCTTT	CATSRGIGQGTEAFF
NA	TRBD1	TRBJ1-3	TRBV5-4	TGTGCCAGCAGCACGGGACAGGGATCTGGAAACACCATATATTTT	CASSTGQGSGNTIYF
NA	NA	TRBJ1-1	TRBV7-9	TGTGCCAGCAGCCCTATTTTGGGGGGTGCTTTCTTT	CASSPILGGAFF
NA	NA	TRBJ2-3	TRBV7-9	TGTGCCAGCAGCTTATTAGCGGCAAGCACAGATACGCAGTATTTT	CASSLLAASTDTQYF
NA	NA	TRBJ2-3	TRBV29-1	TGCAGCGTTACCGGGAGACTGTCGGCAGATACGCAGTATTTT	CSVTGRLSADTQYF
NA	NA	TRBJ2-2	TRBV7-3	TGTGCCAGCAGCCCAGACTTGAACACCGGGGAGCTGTTTTTT	CASSPDLNTGELFF
NA	TRBD1	TRBJ1-6	TRBV6-5	TGTGCCAGCAGTTTTACGGACAGGGGGAATTCACCCCTCCACTTT	CASSFTDRGNSPLHF
NA	TRBD1	TRBJ2-1	TRBV4-2	TGTGCCAGCAGCCGCCCCGGACAGGGTGTGGGCAATGAGCAGTTCTTC	CASSRPGQGVGNEQFF
NA	NA	TRBJ2-7	TRBV10-3	TGTGCCATCACCTCGCAGAGGGCTACCTACGAGCAGTACTTC	CAITSQRATYEQYF
NA	NA	TRBJ1-1	TRBV5-1	TGCGCCAGCAGCGCACTCAGGGCGACTGAAGCTTTCTTT	CASSALRATEAFF
NA	TRBD2	TRBJ2-1	TRBV4-1	TGCGCCAGCAGCCAGGGTAGCGGGTCTGGCTCCTACAATGAGCAGTTCTTC	CASSQGSGSGSYNEQFF
NA	TRBD2	TRBJ2-3	TRBV10-2	TGCGCCAGCAGAAGATCCGGACTAGCGGGAGCAGGTACGCAGTATTTT	CASRRSGLAGAGTQYF
NA	NA	TRBJ1-1	TRBV27	TGTGCCAGCAGTTTATCAACAGGAGTGAACACTGAAGCTTTCTTT	CASSLSTGVNTEAFF
NA	TRBD1	TRBJ2-6	TRBV4-2	TGTGCCAGCAGCGGACAGGACACTGGGGCCAACGTCCTGACTTTC	CASSGQDTGANVLTF
NA	NA	TRBJ2-1	TRBV19	TGTGCCAGTAGTGGGGGTCTAGAGCAGTTCTTC	CASSGGLEQFF
NA	NA	TRBJ1-1	TRBV5-6	TGTGCCAGCAGCCGCGGGAGTTTAACCACTGAAGCTTTCTTT	CASSRGSLTTEAFF
NA	NA	TRBJ2-4	TRBV6-6	TGTGCCAGCAGTTACTCGGGGGGGCCAAACATTCAGTACTTC	CASSYSGGPNIQYF
NA	NA	TRBJ2-7	TRBV7-2	TGTGCCAGCAGCTTAGGGAGGGGAAACTACTACGAGCAGTACTTC	CASSLGRGNYYEQYF
NA	TRBD2	TRBJ2-1	TRBV6-6	TGTGCCAGCAGTTACGGGCGGGGGGGCCCTAATGAGCAGTTCTTC	CASSYGRGGPNEQFF
NA	NA	TRBJ2-1	TRBV6-5	TGTGCCAGCAGGTCCGGGGGAAGGGATGAGCAGTTCTTC	CASRSGGRDEQFF
NA	TRBD1	TRBJ1-3	TRBV6-1	TGTGCCAGCACCGATACTGGGACAGTGAATTTT	CASTDTGTVNF
NA	NA	TRBJ1-1	TRBV25-1	TGTGCCAGCCGGTTGGGACAAGGAATTTATGGAGCTTTCTTT	CASRLGQGIYGAFF
NA	TRBD2	TRBJ2-3	TRBV5-1	TGCGCCAGCAGCTTAGCGGGAATTAGCACAGATACGCAGTATTTT	CASSLAGISTDTQYF
NA	TRBD2	TRBJ2-5	TRBV4-2	TGTGCCAGCAGCCAGCCCCAGGGAGCGGGAGACGAGACCCAGTACTTC	CASSQPQGAGDETQYF
NA	NA	TRBJ1-5	TRBV6-1	TGTGCCAGCAGTGTTACACAGGACCAGCCCCAGCATTTT	CASSVTQDQPQHF
NA	NA	TRBJ1-5	TRBV5-1	TGCGCCAGCAGCCCCACCCCGGCTAGGGATCAGCCCCAGCATTTT	CASSPTPARDQPQHF
NA	NA	TRBJ2-2	TRBV2	TGTGCCAGCAGAGCCGGGACTTGGGACGGGGAGCTGTTTTTT	CASRAGTWDGELFF
NA	NA	TRBJ2-1	TRBV5-1	TGCGCCAGCAGCTTGACGTTCTTAGGTGAGCAGTTCTTC	CASSLTFLGEQFF
NA	NA	TRBJ2-7	TRBV21-1	TGTGCCAGCAGCTCAGGAAGGGGAGGGGAAGGGGGAAAAGCCTACGAGCAGTACTTC	CASSSGRGGEGGKAYEQYF
NA	TRBD1	TRBJ1-1	TRBV28	TGTGCCAGCCACCTCCCCGGACAGGGGCACACTGAAGCTTTCTTT	CASHLPGQGHTEAFF